The 2 T cell receptor beta chains presented below share a single source sample, sequenced in a study of blood T cell repertoires in COVID-19. Clones were sequenced by immunoSEQ multiplex PCR, and TCRdb holds only the in-frame ones, with some missing. The sample records more than 100,000 clones, 80% to 90% being singletons. The sequencing sample was made of peripheral blood. These receptors were obtained from a human donor in a cohort sampled during active COVID-19.

V gene TRBV9 combines with J gene TRBJ1-1, with D possibly TRBD1 on 6 matching bases. V was clipped by 4 bases and J by 4 bases, with 14 bases between them. The CDR3 is 14 amino acids. The V gene's germline CDR1 is SGDLS and CDR2 YYNGEE. The CDR3 spells CASSNREGSTEAFF. The CDR3 DNA is TGTGCCAGCAGCAACAGGGAAGGTAGCACTGAAGCTTTCTTT. Using reference TRBV9 and TRBJ1-1 for the parts outside the CDR3, the full variable domain is DSGVTQTPKHLITATGQRVTLRCSPRSGDLSVYWYQQSLDQGLQFLIQYYNGEERAKGNILERFSAQQFPDLHSELNLSSLELGDSALYFCASSNREGSTEAFFGQGTRLTVV.

The V gene is TRBV4-1, the J gene TRBJ2-7; D may be TRBD1 (5 bases). Germline V lookup: CDR1 MGHRA, CDR2 YSYEKL. Trimming took 1 base from V and 2 from J, leaving 12 bases between them. This CDR3 has 15 amino acids. The DNA for the CDR3 is TGCGCCAGCAGCCAAGGTATCCAGGGAACCTACGAGCAGTACTTC. Amino acid sequence: CASSQGIQGTYEQYF.